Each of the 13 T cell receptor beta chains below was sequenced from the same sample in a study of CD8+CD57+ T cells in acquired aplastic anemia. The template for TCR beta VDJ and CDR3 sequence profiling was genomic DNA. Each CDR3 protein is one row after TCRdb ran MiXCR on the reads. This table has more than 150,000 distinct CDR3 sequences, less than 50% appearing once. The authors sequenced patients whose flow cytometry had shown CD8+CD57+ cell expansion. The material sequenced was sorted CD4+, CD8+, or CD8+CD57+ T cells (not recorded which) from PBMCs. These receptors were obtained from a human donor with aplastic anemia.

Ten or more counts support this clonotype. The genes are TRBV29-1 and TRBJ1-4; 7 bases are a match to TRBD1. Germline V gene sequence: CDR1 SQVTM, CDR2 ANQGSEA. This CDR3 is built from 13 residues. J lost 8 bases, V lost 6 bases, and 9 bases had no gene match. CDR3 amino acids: CSVAGGVKEKLFF. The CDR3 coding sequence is TGCAGCGTAGCAGGGGGAGTAAAGGAAAAACTGTTTTTT.

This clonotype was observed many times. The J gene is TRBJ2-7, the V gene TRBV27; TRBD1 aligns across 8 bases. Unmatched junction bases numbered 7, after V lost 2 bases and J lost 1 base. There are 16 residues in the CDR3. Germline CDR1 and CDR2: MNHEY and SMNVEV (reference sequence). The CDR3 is CASSLGKQGGSYEQYF. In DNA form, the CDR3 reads TGTGCCAGCAGTTTAGGGAAACAGGGGGGATCCTACGAGCAGTACTTC.

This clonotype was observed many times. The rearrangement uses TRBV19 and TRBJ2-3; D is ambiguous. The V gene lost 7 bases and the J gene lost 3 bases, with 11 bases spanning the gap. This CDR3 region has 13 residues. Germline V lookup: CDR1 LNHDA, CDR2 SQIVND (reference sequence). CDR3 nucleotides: TGTGCCAGTAAGGTAGAAGGGACAGATACGCAGTATTTT. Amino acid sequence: CASKVEGTDTQYF.

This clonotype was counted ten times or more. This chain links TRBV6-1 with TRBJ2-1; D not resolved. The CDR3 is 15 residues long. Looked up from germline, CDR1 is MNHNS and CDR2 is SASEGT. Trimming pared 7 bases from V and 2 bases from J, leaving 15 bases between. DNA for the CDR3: TGTGCCAGCACGTTGGACCGCGTACCCTACAATGAGCAGTTCTTC. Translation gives CASTLDRVPYNEQFF.

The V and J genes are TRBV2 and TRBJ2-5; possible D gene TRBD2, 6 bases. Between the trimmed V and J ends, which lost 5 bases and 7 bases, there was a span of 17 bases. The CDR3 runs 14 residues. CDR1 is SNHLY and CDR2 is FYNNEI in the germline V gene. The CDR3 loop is CASSRSGVFGTQYF. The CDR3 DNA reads TGTGCCAGCAGTAGGTCGGGGGTGTTCGGGACCCAGTACTTC.

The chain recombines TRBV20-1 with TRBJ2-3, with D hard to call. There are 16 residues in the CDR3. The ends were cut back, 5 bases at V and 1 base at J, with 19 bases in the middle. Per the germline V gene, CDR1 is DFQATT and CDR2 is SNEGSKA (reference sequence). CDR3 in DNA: TGCAGTGCTGAACCTGGACCCATTAGACGCACAGATACGCAGTATTTT. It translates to CSAEPGPIRRTDTQYF.

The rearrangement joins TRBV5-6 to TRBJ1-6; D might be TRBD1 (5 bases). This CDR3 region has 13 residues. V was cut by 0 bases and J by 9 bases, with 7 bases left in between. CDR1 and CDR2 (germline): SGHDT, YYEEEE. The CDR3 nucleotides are TGTGCCAGCAGCTTGGAAAGGGGTTCACCCCTCCACTTT. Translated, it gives CASSLERGSPLHF.

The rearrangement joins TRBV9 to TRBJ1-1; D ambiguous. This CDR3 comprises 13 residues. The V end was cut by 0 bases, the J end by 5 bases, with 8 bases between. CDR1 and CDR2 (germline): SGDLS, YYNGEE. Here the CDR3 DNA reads TGTGCCAGCAGCGTAGGACATGGGACTGAAGCTTTCTTT. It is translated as CASSVGHGTEAFF.

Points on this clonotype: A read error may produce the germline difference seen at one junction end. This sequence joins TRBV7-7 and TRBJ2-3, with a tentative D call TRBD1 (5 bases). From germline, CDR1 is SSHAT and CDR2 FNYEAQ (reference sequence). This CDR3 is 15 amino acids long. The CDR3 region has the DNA TGTGCTAGCAGCTTAGGGGATTCAAACACAGATACGCAGTATTTT. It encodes CASSLGDSNTDTQYF.

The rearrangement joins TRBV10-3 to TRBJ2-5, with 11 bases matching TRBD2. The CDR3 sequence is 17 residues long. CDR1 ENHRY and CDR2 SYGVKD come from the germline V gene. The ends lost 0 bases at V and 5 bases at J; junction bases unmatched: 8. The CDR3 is CAISESSGGASGETQYF. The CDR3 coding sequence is TGTGCCATCAGTGAGTCTAGCGGGGGGGCCAGTGGTGAGACCCAGTACTTC.

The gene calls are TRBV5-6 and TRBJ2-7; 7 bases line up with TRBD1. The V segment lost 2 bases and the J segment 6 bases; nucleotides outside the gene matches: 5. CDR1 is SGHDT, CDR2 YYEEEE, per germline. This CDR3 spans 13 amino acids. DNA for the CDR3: TGTGCCAGCAGCTTTGACAGGGCACGCGAGCAGTACTTC. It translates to CASSFDRAREQYF. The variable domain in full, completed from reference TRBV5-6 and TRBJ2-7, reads DAGVTQSPTHLIKTRGQQVTLRCSPKSGHDTVSWYQQALGQGPQFIFQYYEEEERQRGNFPDRFSGHQFPNYSSELNVNALLLGDSALYLCASSFDRAREQYFGPGTRLTVT.

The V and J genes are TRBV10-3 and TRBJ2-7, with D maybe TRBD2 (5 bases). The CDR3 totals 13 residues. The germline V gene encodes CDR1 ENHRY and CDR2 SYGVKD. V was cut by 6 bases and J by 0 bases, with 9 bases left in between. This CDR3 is CAISGLSSYEQYF. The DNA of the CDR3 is TGTGCCATCAGCGGACTCAGCTCCTACGAGCAGTACTTC.

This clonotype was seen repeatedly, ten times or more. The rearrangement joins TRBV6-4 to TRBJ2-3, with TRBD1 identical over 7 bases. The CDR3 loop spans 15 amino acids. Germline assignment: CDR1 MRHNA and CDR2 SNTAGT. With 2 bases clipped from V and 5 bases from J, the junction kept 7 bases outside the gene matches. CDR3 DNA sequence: TGTGCCAGCAGTGACCCAGGGACAGAAAGAGATACGCAGTATTTT. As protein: CASSDPGTERDTQYF.